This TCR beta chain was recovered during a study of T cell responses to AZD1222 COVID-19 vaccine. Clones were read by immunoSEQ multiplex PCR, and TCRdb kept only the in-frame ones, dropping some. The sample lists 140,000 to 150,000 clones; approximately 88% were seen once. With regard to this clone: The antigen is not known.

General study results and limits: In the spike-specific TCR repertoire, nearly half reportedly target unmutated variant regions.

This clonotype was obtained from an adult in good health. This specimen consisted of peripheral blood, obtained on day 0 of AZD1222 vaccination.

The CDR3 region is CASSIGPGQGDVLTF. The CDR3 bases are TGTGCCAGCAGCATTGGGCCTGGTCAAGGCGACGTCCTGACTTTC. The chain uses TRBV7-2 and TRBJ2-6; D remains unclear. The germline V gene encodes CDR1 SGHTA and CDR2 FQGNSA. V was trimmed by 5 bases and J by 11 bases, leaving 19 bases between them. The CDR3 has 15 residues.